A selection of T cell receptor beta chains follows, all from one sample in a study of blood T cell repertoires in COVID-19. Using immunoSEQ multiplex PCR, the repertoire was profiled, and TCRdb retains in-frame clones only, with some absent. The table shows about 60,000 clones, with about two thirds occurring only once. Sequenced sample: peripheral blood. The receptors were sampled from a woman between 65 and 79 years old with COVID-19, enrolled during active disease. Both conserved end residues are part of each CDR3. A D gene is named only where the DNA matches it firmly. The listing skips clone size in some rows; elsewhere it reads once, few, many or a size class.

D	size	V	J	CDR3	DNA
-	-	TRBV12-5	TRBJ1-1	CASGLVVASEAFF	TGTGCTAGTGGTTTGGTAGTGGCCTCTGAAGCTTTCTTT
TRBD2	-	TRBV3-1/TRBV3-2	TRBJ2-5	CASSQPPGSGSLKTQYF	TGTGCCAGCAGCCAACCCCCAGGTAGCGGGTCCCTTAAGACCCAGTACTTC
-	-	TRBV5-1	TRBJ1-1	CASSLEVGDGNTEAFF	TGCGCCAGCAGCTTGGAGGTCGGGGATGGGAACACTGAAGCTTTCTTT
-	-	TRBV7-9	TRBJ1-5	CASSFGGGQPQHF	TGTGCCAGCAGCTTTGGAGGTGGGCAGCCCCAGCATTTT
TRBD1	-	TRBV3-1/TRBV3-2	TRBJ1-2	CASSPRGLQGYTF	TGTGCCAGCAGCCCCAGGGGGCTTCAAGGCTACACCTTC
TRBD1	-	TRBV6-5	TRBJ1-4	CASRTRQGEKLFF	TGTGCCAGCAGAACAAGACAGGGAGAAAAACTGTTTTTT
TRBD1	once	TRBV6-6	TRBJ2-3	CASVKGARADTQYF	TGTGCCAGCGTAAAGGGGGCGCGGGCAGATACGCAGTATTTT
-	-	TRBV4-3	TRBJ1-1	CASSRRGRSDTEAFF	TGCGCCAGCAGCCGGAGGGGTAGGTCTGACACTGAAGCTTTCTTT
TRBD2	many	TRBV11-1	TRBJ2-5	CASSYTAGVKETQYF	TGTGCCAGCAGCTACACAGCGGGAGTAAAAGAGACCCAGTACTTC
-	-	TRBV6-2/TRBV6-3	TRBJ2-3	CASSYWDWGDTQYF	TGTGCCAGCAGTTACTGGGACTGGGGAGATACGCAGTATTTT
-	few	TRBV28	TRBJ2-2	CASSSGTTYTGELFF	TGTGCCAGCAGTTCCGGGACAACTTACACCGGGGAGCTGTTTTTT
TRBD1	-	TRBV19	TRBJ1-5	CASSPRQGRGNQPQHF	TGTGCCAGTAGTCCCCGACAGGGGAGGGGCAATCAGCCCCAGCATTTT
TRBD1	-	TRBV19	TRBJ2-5	CASSVTGTGTETQYF	TGTGCCAGTAGTGTTACCGGGACAGGGACGGAGACCCAGTACTTC
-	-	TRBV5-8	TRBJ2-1	CASSRHPGGGSSYNEQFF	TGTGCCAGCAGCCGGCACCCTGGGGGCGGTAGCTCCTACAATGAGCAGTTCTTC
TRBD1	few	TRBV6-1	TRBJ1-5	CASSDQGADQPQHF	TGTGCCAGCAGTGATCAGGGGGCCGATCAGCCCCAGCATTTT
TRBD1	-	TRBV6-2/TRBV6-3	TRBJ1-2	CASSYLDRLDGYTF	TGTGCCAGCAGTTACTTGGACAGGCTCGATGGCTACACCTTC